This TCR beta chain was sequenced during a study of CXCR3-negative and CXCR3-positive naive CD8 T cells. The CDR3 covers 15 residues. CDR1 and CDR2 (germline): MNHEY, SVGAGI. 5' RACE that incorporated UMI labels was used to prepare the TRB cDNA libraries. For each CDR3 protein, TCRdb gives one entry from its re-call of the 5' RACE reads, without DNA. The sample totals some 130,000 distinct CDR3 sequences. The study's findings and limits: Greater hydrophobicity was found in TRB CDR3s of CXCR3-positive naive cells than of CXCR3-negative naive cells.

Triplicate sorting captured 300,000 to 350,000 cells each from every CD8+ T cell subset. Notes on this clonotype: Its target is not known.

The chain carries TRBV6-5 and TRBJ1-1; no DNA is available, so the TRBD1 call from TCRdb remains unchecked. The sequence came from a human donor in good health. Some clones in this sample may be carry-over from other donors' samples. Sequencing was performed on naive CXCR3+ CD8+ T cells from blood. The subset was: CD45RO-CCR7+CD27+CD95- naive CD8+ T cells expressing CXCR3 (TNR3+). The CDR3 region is CASLGLPVGGTEAFF.